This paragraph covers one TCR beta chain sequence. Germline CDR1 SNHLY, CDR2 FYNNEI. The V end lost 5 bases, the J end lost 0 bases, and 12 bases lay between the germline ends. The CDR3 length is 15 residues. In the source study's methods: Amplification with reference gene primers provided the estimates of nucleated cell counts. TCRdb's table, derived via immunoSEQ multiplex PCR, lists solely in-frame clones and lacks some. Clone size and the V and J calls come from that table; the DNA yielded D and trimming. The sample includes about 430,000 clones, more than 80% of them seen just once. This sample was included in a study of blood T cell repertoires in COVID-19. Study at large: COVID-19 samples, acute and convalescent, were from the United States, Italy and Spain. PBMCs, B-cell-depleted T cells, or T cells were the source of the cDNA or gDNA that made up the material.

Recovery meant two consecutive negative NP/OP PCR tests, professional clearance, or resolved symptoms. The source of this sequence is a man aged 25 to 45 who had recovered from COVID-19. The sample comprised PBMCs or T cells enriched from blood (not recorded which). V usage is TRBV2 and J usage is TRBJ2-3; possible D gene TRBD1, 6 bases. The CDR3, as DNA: TGTGCCAGCAGTAAGGACAGCTCAAGCACAGATACGCAGTATTTT. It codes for CASSKDSSSTDTQYF. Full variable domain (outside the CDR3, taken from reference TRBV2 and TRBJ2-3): EPEVTQTPSHQVTQMGQEVILRCVPISNHLYFYWYRQILGQKVEFLVSFYNNEISEKSEIFDDQFSVERPDGSNFTLKIRSTKLEDSAMYFCASSKDSSSTDTQYFGPGTRLTVL.